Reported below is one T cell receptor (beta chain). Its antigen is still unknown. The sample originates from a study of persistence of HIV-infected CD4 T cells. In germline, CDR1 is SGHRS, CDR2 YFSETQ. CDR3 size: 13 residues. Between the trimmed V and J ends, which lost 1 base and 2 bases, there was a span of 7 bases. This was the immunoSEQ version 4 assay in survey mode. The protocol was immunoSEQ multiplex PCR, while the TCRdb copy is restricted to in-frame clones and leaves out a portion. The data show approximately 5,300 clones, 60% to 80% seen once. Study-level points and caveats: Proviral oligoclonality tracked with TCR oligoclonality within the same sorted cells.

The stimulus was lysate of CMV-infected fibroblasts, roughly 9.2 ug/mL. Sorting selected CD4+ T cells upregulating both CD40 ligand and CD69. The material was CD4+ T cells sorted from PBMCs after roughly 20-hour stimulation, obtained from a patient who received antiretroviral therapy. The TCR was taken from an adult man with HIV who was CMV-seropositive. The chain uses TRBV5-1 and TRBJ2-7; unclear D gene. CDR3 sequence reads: CASSLTPTYEQYF. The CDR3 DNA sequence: TGCGCCAGCAGCTTGACTCCTACCTACGAGCAGTACTTC.